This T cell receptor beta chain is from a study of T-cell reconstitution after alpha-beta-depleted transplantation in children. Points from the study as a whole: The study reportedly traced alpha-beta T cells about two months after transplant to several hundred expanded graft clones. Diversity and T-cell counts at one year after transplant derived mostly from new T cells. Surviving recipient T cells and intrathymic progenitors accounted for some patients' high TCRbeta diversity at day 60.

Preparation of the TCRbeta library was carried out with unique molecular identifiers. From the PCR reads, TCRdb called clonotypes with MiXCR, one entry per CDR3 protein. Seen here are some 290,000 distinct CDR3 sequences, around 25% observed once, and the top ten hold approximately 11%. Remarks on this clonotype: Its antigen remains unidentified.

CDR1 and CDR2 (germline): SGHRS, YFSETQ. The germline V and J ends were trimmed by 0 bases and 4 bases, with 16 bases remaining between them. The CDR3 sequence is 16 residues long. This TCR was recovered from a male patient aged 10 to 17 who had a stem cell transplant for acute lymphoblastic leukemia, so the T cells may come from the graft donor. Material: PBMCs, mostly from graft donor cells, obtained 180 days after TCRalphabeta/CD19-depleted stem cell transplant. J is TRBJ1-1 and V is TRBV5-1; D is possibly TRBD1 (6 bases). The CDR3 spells CASSLGLLGGVTEAFF. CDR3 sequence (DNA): TGCGCCAGCAGCTTGGGTCTATTAGGGGGGGTCACTGAAGCTTTCTTT.